One sample yielded the 2 T cell receptor beta chains listed below, sequenced in a study of a mutant IDH1 vaccine in newly diagnosed glioma (dated by TCRdb to 2020 to 2022). These receptors' antigens are unknown. The method was the immunoSEQ multiplex PCR assay. TCRdb mirrors the immuneACCESS table, restricted to in-frame sequences. Some clones are absent from its copies; in checked studies, under half trace to an unresolved V gene, and the reason for the others is unknown. The sample has tens of thousands of clones on record, over 75% of them singletons. The top ten hold 10% to 15% of the sample. Per the publication, the time point label means: week 23, last vaccination. Every vaccine dose consisted of 300 ug of a 20-mer mutant IDH1 peptide in Montanide, administered subcutaneously together with topical imiquimod. The sample consisted of PBMCs, taken from a glioma patient whose treatment included an IDH1 peptide vaccine. These receptor sequences come from a man aged 18 to 35 with glioma.

V is TRBV7-3 and J is TRBJ2-3; no clear D. Germline assignment: CDR1 SGHTA and CDR2 FQGTGA. Trimming pared 3 bases from V and 2 bases from J, leaving 15 bases between. The CDR3 runs to 16 residues. The chain's CDR3 is CASSFNAGGPTDTQYF. CDR3 in DNA: TGTGCCAGCAGCTTTAACGCTGGCGGACCCACAGATACGCAGTATTTT.

The J gene is TRBJ2-2, the V gene TRBV5-1, with TRBD2 identical over 13 bases. The CDR3 covers 16 residues. V was clipped by 4 bases and J by 5 bases; unmatched bases: 5. Per the germline V gene, CDR1 is SGHRS and CDR2 is YFSETQ. The CDR3 loop reads CASSQGLAGRTGELFF. CDR3 coding DNA: TGCGCCAGCAGCCAGGGACTAGCGGGGAGGACCGGGGAGCTGTTTTTT.